This passage covers 15 T cell receptor beta chains from one sample sequenced in a study of human T cells and chemical hapten exposure. Specified time point: pre-sensitization, week 0. The treatment denotes: therapeutic diphenylcyclopropenone sensitization with weekly scalp DPC. MiXCR was run by TCRdb on the RACE reads, yielding one entry per CDR3 protein. The table has a few hundred thousand distinct CDR3 sequences, 7.5% to 9% seen once. This sample comprised whole blood, obtained in connection with sensitization to the hapten diphenylcyclopropenone (DPC). The receptors derive from a man aged 18 to 29 with alopecia areata. Some clones in this sample may be carry-over from other donors' samples.

V and J are TRBV11-2 and TRBJ1-1; tentative D call: TRBD1 (6 bases). Deletions cut 5 bases from V and 5 bases from J, with 15 bases between. The CDR3 spans 14 residues. CDR1 and CDR2 from the germline V gene are SGHAT and FQNNGV. This CDR3 reads CASSAHREITEAFF. The CDR3 nucleotides are TGTGCCAGCAGCGCACACAGGGAAATAACTGAAGCTTTCTTT.

This clonotype appeared many times. The chain recombines TRBV10-3 with TRBJ1-1; a possible D gene is TRBD1 (5 bases). This CDR3 is built from 13 residues. From germline, CDR1 is ENHRY and CDR2 SYGVKD. Trimming left V 6 bases short and J 0 bases short, with 8 bases between. The CDR3 coding sequence is TGTGCCATCAGCGCAGGGATGAACACTGAAGCTTTCTTT. Its translation is CAISAGMNTEAFF.

CDR3 loop: CASSLMGRMNEQYF. The DNA of the CDR3 is TGTGCCAGCAGCTTAATGGGCAGGATGAACGAGCAGTACTTC. V usage is TRBV7-9 and J usage is TRBJ2-7; D gene uncertain. V gave up 2 bases and J gave up 5 bases, with 13 bases separating them. The length of the CDR3 is 14 residues. CDR1 is SEHNR and CDR2 is FQNEAQ in the germline V gene (reference sequence).

The J gene is TRBJ1-5, the V gene TRBV6-2 or TRBV6-3; D not certain. The germline CDR1 and CDR2 sequences are MNHEY and SVGEGT. The CDR3 covers 13 residues. Trimming removed 5 bases at V and 11 bases at J, with 16 bases between. CDR3 nucleotide sequence: TGTGCCAGCAGTCCGGACGGACGTAAGGCCCAGCATTTT. Translating it yields CASSPDGRKAQHF.

The rearrangement links TRBV9 to TRBJ2-5; D possibly corresponds to TRBD1 (6 bases). The CDR3 contains 14 residues. Trimming shortened V by 1 base and J by 5 bases, and 12 bases separated the two germline ends. Germline V lookup: CDR1 SGDLS, CDR2 YYNGEE. CDR3 region: CASSVTGRGETQYF. The DNA for the CDR3 is TGTGCCAGCAGCGTAACAGGGAGAGGCGAGACCCAGTACTTC.

This chain joins TRBV12-3 or TRBV12-4 and TRBJ1-5, with D hard to call. This CDR3 has 14 residues. Trimming cost V 6 bases and J 0 bases, with 9 bases left between them. In DNA form, the CDR3 reads TGTGCCAGCAGGTCCCCAGGTAGCAATCAGCCCCAGCATTTT. Translated, it gives CASRSPGSNQPQHF.

This clonotype was found a few times. This sequence joins TRBV29-1 and TRBJ1-1; D is ambiguous. Trimming stripped 6 bases from V and 1 base from J, with 12 bases between. The CDR3 covers 13 residues. The germline V gene has CDR1 SQVTM and CDR2 ANQGSEA. CDR3 nucleotide sequence: TGCAGCGTCAAAAGGGAGGGGAACACTGAAGCTTTCTTT. It translates to CSVKREGNTEAFF.

Concerning this clonotype: A much larger clonotype is one base distant, so this may be a read error. V and J are TRBV3-1 and TRBJ1-1, with D unresolved. The V gene lost 1 base and the J gene lost 1 base, with 4 bases spanning the gap. Per germline, CDR1 LGHDT and CDR2 YNNKEL (reference sequence). There are 13 residues in the CDR3. DNA for the CDR3: TGTGCCAGCAGCCAAGCGGAGAACACTGAAGCTTTCTTT. Encoded protein: CASSQAENTEAFF. Together with reference TRBV3-1 and TRBJ1-1, the CDR3 gives the full variable domain: DTAVSQTPKYLVTQMGNDKSIKCEQNLGHDTMYWYKQDSKKFLKIMFSYNNKELIINETVPNRFSPKSPDKAHLNLHINSLELGDSAVYFCASSQAENTEAFFGQGTRLTVV.

In this sample, this clonotype turned up a few times. The rearrangement links TRBV3-1 to TRBJ1-2, with a tentative D call TRBD1 (6 bases). The CDR3 runs to 15 residues. Per the germline V gene, CDR1 is LGHDT and CDR2 is YNNKEL (reference sequence). V was clipped by 0 bases and J by 8 bases, with 16 bases between them. The CDR3, as DNA: TGTGCCAGCAGCCAAGATCGTCAGGGGAGAGGAGGCTACACCTTC. It encodes CASSQDRQGRGGYTF.

This clonotype was picked up a small number of times. V and J are TRBV9 and TRBJ2-4; 9 bases are a match to TRBD1. The V and J ends lost 4 bases and 5 bases, in that order; junction bases with no gene match: 4. This CDR3 is built from 14 residues. Germline V lookup: CDR1 SGDLS, CDR2 YYNGEE. CDR3: CASSLTGGQNIQYF. CDR3 in DNA: TGTGCCAGCAGCTTGACAGGGGGGCAAAACATTCAGTACTTC. Looking up the rest from reference TRBV9 and TRBJ2-4 gives the full variable domain: DSGVTQTPKHLITATGQRVTLRCSPRSGDLSVYWYQQSLDQGLQFLIQYYNGEERAKGNILERFSAQQFPDLHSELNLSSLELGDSALYFCASSLTGGQNIQYFGAGTRLSVL.

This clonotype was counted only a few times. This chain uses TRBV4-2 with TRBJ1-5; TRBD1 might be the D (5 bases). Germline CDR1 is LGHNA and CDR2 is YNFKEQ. Trimming removed 2 bases from V and 6 bases from J, with 14 bases in between. The CDR3 consists of 15 residues. The CDR3 DNA reads TGTGCCAGCAGCCAATCGATTACAGGAAGTCAGCCCCAGCATTTT. Translation: CASSQSITGSQPQHF.

This clonotype was observed at least ten times. The gene calls are TRBV25-1 and TRBJ1-5, with D maybe TRBD1 (5 bases). V lost 1 base and J 2 bases, leaving 9 bases between the germline ends. The CDR3 is made up of 15 amino acids. Germline CDR1 and CDR2: MGHDK and SYGVNS. In nucleotides, the CDR3 is TGTGCCAGCAGTGAATTAGGGGTTGGCAATCAGCCCCAGCATTTT. As protein: CASSELGVGNQPQHF. Full variable domain (missing parts from reference TRBV25-1 and TRBJ1-5): EADIYQTPRYLVIGTGKKITLECSQTMGHDKMYWYQQDPGMELHLIHYSYGVNSTEKGDLSSESTVSRIRTEHFPLTLESARPSHTSQYLCASSELGVGNQPQHFGDGTRLSIL.

This chain connects TRBV6-2 or TRBV6-3 to TRBJ2-6; D uncertain. Germline values: CDR1 MNHEY, CDR2 SVGEGT. CDR3 length: 16 residues. V lost 2 bases to trimming and J lost 0 bases, with 8 bases between them. The CDR3 DNA reads as TGTGCCAGCAGTTACGGGGTCCCCTCTGGGGCCAACGTCCTGACTTTC. It specifies CASSYGVPSGANVLTF.

This clonotype appeared a few times. This chain links TRBV6-2 or TRBV6-3 with TRBJ1-5, with 10 bases lining up with TRBD1. Germline V lookup: CDR1 MNHEY, CDR2 SVGEGT. The CDR3 consists of 15 residues. With V trimmed by 2 bases and J by 6 bases, 4 bases remained unmatched. The CDR3 sequence is CASSYGDRGSQPQHF. The CDR3 DNA follows: TGTGCCAGCAGTTACGGGGACAGGGGCAGTCAGCCCCAGCATTTT.

The rearrangement links TRBV6-5 to TRBJ1-4; TRBD1 aligns across 7 bases. The V gene's germline CDR1 is MNHEY and CDR2 SVGAGI. The CDR3 length is 13 residues. CDR3 in DNA: TGTGCTACCGCTCGGGACAGAGGAGAAAAACTGTTTTTT. It is translated as CATARDRGEKLFF.